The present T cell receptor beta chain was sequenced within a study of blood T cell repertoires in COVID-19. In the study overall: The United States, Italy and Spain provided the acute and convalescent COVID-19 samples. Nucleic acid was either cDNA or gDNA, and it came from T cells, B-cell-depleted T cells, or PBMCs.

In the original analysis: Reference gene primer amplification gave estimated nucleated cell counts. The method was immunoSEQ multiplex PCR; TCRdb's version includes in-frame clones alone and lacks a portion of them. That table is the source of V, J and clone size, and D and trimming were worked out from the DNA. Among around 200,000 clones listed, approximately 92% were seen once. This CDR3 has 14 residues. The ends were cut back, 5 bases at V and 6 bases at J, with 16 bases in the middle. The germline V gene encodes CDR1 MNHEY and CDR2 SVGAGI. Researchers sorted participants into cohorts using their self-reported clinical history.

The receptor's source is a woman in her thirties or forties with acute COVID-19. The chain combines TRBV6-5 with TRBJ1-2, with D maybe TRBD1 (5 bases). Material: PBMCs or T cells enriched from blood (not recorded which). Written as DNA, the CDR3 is TGTGCCAGCAGTCGTTATAGGGGTTTGGATGGCTACACCTTC. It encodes CASSRYRGLDGYTF.